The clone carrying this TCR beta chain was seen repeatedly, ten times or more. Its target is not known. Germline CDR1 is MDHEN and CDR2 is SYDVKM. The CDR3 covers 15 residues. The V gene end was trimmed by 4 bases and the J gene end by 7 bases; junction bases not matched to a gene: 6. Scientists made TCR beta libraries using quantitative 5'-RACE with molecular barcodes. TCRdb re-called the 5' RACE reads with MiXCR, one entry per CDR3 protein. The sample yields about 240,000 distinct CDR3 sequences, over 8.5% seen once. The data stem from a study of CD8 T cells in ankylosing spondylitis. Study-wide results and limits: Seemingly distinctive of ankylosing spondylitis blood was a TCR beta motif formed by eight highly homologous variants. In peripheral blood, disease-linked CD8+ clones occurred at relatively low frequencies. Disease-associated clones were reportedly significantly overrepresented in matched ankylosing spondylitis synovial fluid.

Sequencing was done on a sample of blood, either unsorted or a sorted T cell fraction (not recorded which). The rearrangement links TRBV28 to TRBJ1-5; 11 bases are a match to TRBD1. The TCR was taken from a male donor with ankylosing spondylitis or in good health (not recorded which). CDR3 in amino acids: CASSSGQGVVQPQHF. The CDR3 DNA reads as TGTGCCAGCAGTTCGGGACAGGGGGTAGTCCAGCCCCAGCATTTT.